Following are 26 T cell receptor beta chains from one sample sequenced in a study of blood T cell repertoires in COVID-19. Measured with immunoSEQ multiplex PCR; TCRdb has only the in-frame clones, and not every one. In the table there are about 210,000 clones, around 92% of which are singletons. Sequencing was carried out using PBMCs or T cells enriched from blood (not recorded which). The receptors were gathered from a young woman who had recovered from COVID-19.

The V call is TRBV4-1, the J call TRBJ1-2; 7 positions agree with TRBD1. Trimming cost V 4 bases and J 3 bases; bases outside gene matches: 11. Germline values: CDR1 MGHRA, CDR2 YSYEKL. The CDR3 covers 16 residues. The CDR3 DNA sequence: TGCGCCAGCAGCCGCCGAACAGGGGTTCGGGACTATGGCTACACCTTC. Encoded protein: CASSRRTGVRDYGYTF.

The chain couples TRBV12-3 or TRBV12-4 to TRBJ1-5; 8 nucleotides match TRBD1. There are 13 residues in the CDR3. With V trimmed by 6 bases and J by 6 bases, 4 bases remained unmatched. The CDR3 loop is CASSNRGGQPQHF. The CDR3 region has the DNA TGTGCCAGCAGCAACAGGGGGGGTCAGCCCCAGCATTTT.

The chain recombines TRBV24-1 with TRBJ2-3; no clear D gene. Looked up from germline, CDR1 is KGHDR and CDR2 is SFDVKD. The CDR3 runs 13 residues. Trimming removed 5 bases from V and 6 bases from J, with 11 bases in between. Written as DNA, the CDR3 is TGTGCCACCAGTGTAGCTCAGCTGGATACGCAGTATTTT. Encoded protein: CATSVAQLDTQYF.

The chain uses TRBV27 and TRBJ1-1; TRBD1 aligns across 7 bases. J was trimmed by 13 bases and V by 3 bases; bases with no gene match: 8. The CDR3 length is 12 residues. Germline values: CDR1 MNHEY, CDR2 SMNVEV (reference sequence). The CDR3 protein is CASSFITGEVFF. DNA of the CDR3: TGTGCCAGCAGTTTTATTACAGGGGAGGTTTTCTTT.

J is TRBJ2-5 and V is TRBV1; the tabulated D call, TRBD2, remains unverified against the DNA. TRBV1 is reported as a pseudogene. The CDR3 loop spans 15 amino acids. CDR3 sequence: CTSSQESCSGETQYF. CDR3 sequence (DNA): TGCACCAGCAGCCAAGAAAGTTGCAGCGGTGAGACCCAGTACTTC.

The J gene is TRBJ2-2, the V gene TRBV7-8; the match to TRBD1 covers 7 bases. Germline CDR1 reads SGHVS; CDR2 reads FQNEAQ. The CDR3 length is 17 residues. The ends lost 4 bases at V and 3 bases at J; junction bases unmatched: 11. CDR3: CASSYLTGVAYTGELFF. CDR3 DNA sequence: TGTGCCAGCAGCTACCTAACAGGGGTCGCCTACACCGGGGAGCTGTTTTTT.

This chain uses TRBV28 with TRBJ2-5, with a possible D match to TRBD1 (6 bases). This CDR3 is built from 16 residues. Germline V gene sequence: CDR1 MDHEN, CDR2 SYDVKM. With 6 bases removed from V and 0 bases from J, the gap between germline ends came to 17 bases. CDR3 sequence: CASSFSLTGYQETQYF. For the CDR3, the DNA is TGTGCCAGCAGCTTTTCCCTCACAGGGTACCAAGAGACCCAGTACTTC.

This chain links TRBV29-1 with TRBJ1-4, with D tentatively TRBD1 (6 bases). Trimming removed 6 bases at V and 5 bases at J, with 13 bases between. The germline V gene has CDR1 SQVTM and CDR2 ANQGSEA. The CDR3 sequence is 13 residues long. CDR3 region: CSVTGYSNEKLFF. In DNA form, the CDR3 reads TGCAGCGTAACAGGGTATTCCAATGAAAAACTGTTTTTT.

The sample holds a few counts of this clone. This chain connects TRBV3-1 (or the pseudogene TRBV3-2) to TRBJ1-1; D unclear. V lost 7 bases to trimming and J lost 0 bases, with 15 bases between them. This CDR3 comprises 15 residues. Germline V gives CDR1 LGHDT, CDR2 YNNKEL (reference sequence). This CDR3 is CASTPGRSLNTEAFF. The CDR3 bases are TGTGCCAGCACTCCCGGCAGGTCGCTGAACACTGAAGCTTTCTTT.

This chain uses TRBV30 with TRBJ1-2, with D tentatively TRBD1 (5 bases). CDR1 is GTSNPN, CDR2 SVGIG, per germline (reference sequence). The CDR3 consists of 12 residues. CDR3 region: CASHLRGDGYTF. CDR3 DNA: TGTGCGTCCCACTTAAGGGGCGATGGCTACACCTTC.

The chain uses TRBV2 and TRBJ1-5; 7 nucleotides align to TRBD1. CDR1 SNHLY and CDR2 FYNNEI come from the germline V gene. J was trimmed by 7 bases and V by 4 bases; bases with no gene match: 10. The CDR3 contains 15 residues. The CDR3 is CASSAQTGPTQPQHF. CDR3 nucleotides: TGTGCCAGCAGTGCGCAGACAGGGCCTACGCAGCCCCAGCATTTT.

The CDR3 nucleotides read TGTGCCAGCAGTCCCAGTATCGGGTTGGACACTGAAGCTTTCTTT. Translating gives CASSPSIGLDTEAFF. The V and J genes are TRBV6-5 and TRBJ1-1; no clear D gene. CDR3 length: 15 amino acids. Per the germline V gene, CDR1 is MNHEY and CDR2 is SVGAGI. Trimming pared 5 bases from V and 3 bases from J, leaving 16 bases between.

The genes are TRBV10-3 and TRBJ2-4; D is perhaps TRBD2 (6 bases). This CDR3 region has 15 residues. V was shortened by 4 bases and J by 2 bases, with 12 bases between the two germline ends. Germline V gene data show CDR1 as ENHRY and CDR2 as SYGVKD. CDR3: CAISAVSGSKNIQYF. In DNA form, the CDR3 reads TGTGCCATCAGTGCGGTTAGCGGATCCAAAAACATTCAGTACTTC.

The V call is TRBV5-6, the J call TRBJ2-6, with D possibly being TRBD2 (6 bases). CDR1 SGHDT and CDR2 YYEEEE come from the germline V gene. This CDR3 comprises 17 residues. With 0 bases removed from V and 1 base from J, the gap between germline ends came to 11 bases. The CDR3 reads CASSLVPGGSGANVLTF. The CDR3 nucleotides are TGTGCCAGCAGCTTGGTCCCCGGGGGATCTGGGGCCAACGTCCTGACTTTC.

The chain joins TRBV15 to TRBJ1-4, with 7 bases lining up with TRBD1. The length of the CDR3 is 16 residues. After removal of 0 bases from V and 4 bases from J, the junction contained 5 bases not matched to a gene. CDR1 is LNHNV and CDR2 is YYDKDF in the germline V gene (reference sequence). CDR3: CATSRDLGTVNEKLFF. In DNA form, the CDR3 reads TGTGCCACCAGCAGAGATCTGGGGACAGTTAATGAAAAACTGTTTTTT.

The J gene is TRBJ2-5, the V gene TRBV30; possible D gene TRBD1, 6 bases. CDR3 length: 14 residues. The germline V gene encodes CDR1 GTSNPN and CDR2 SVGIG (reference sequence). V was trimmed by 5 bases and J by 2 bases, leaving 15 bases between them. CDR3 bases: TGTGCCTGGGATAGGCAGGGGCGGCAAGAGACCCAGTACTTC. Protein product: CAWDRQGRQETQYF.

The chain joins TRBV7-6 to TRBJ2-5, with 7 bases identical to TRBD1. The CDR3 consists of 15 residues. The V segment lost 1 base and the J segment 3 bases; nucleotides outside the gene matches: 5. The germline V gene encodes CDR1 SGHVS and CDR2 FNYEAQ. This CDR3 reads CASSLEGGVKETQYF. The CDR3 bases are TGTGCCAGCAGCTTAGAAGGGGGCGTCAAAGAGACCCAGTACTTC.

This sequence joins TRBV6-5 and TRBJ2-7; 7 bases fit TRBD1. CDR1 and CDR2 (germline): MNHEY, SVGAGI. J gave up 4 bases and V 6 bases, and 3 bases lay outside the gene matches. The CDR3 loop spans 12 amino acids. In DNA, the CDR3 is TGTGCCAGCAGCGGGGACAGTTACGAGCAGTACTTC. This gives the protein CASSGDSYEQYF.

DNA of the CDR3: TGTGCCTGGAGACGAAATCAGGACTCCTACGAGCAGTACTTC. This gives the protein CAWRRNQDSYEQYF. The rearrangement uses TRBV30 and TRBJ2-7; D uncertain. V gave up 3 bases and J gave up 0 bases, with 12 bases separating them. Germline V gene data show CDR1 as GTSNPN and CDR2 as SVGIG (reference sequence). The CDR3 totals 14 residues.

V and J are TRBV2 and TRBJ1-1; D not certain. The CDR3 contains 11 residues. Trimming removed 6 bases at V and 3 bases at J, with 5 bases between. CDR1 is SNHLY, CDR2 FYNNEI, per germline. The CDR3 region has the DNA TGTGCCAGCAGCGGGGACACTGAAGCTTTCTTT. This gives the protein CASSGDTEAFF.

The gene calls are TRBV9 and TRBJ2-7; 11 bases are shared with TRBD1. CDR3 size: 16 residues. The ends lost 3 bases at V and 5 bases at J; junction bases unmatched: 10. Germline V gene lookup returns CDR1 SGDLS and CDR2 YYNGEE. The CDR3 protein is CASSASTGTGGHEQYF. CDR3 DNA: TGTGCCAGCAGCGCCTCAACCGGGACAGGGGGGCACGAGCAGTACTTC.

This clone was counted between two and nine times. The chain couples TRBV21-1 to TRBJ1-1; the D call TRBD1 from the table was never checked on the DNA. TRBV21-1 is termed a pseudogene. The CDR3 is 14 residues long. CDR3 protein: CAPPRDRANTEAFF. CDR3 nucleotides: TGTGCCCCCCCTAGGGACAGGGCGAACACTGAAGCTTTCTTT.

To note about this clone: Other DNA sequences in this specimen translate into the identical CDR3. The chain is built from TRBV6-1 and TRBJ1-6; 8 nucleotides align to TRBD1. Germline lookup yields CDR1 MNHNS and CDR2 SASEGT. The CDR3 has 15 amino acids. Trimming took 2 bases from V and 7 from J; bases not matched to a gene: 4. The DNA for the CDR3 is TGTGCCAGCAGTGAAATAGGACAGGGAAATTCACCCCTCCACTTT. This sequence encodes CASSEIGQGNSPLHF.

The J gene is TRBJ1-2, the V gene TRBV2; D unclear. The CDR3 extends over 14 amino acids. The germline CDR1 and CDR2 sequences are SNHLY and FYNNEI. Deletions cut 2 bases from V and 3 bases from J, with 10 bases between. The CDR3 DNA reads as TGTGCCAGCAGTGAAAGCAGGTCTGACTATGGCTACACCTTC. Amino acid sequence: CASSESRSDYGYTF.

The chain joins TRBV5-5 to TRBJ2-1; 9 bases line up with TRBD1. The CDR3 has 17 amino acids. Germline V gene data show CDR1 as SGHKS and CDR2 as YYEKEE (reference sequence). Losses at the gene ends were 3 bases for V and 0 bases for J; bases not matched to a gene: 7. The CDR3 bases are TGTGCCAGCAGCTGGGGACAGGGAGAGGTCTCCTACAATGAGCAGTTCTTC. The encoded protein is CASSWGQGEVSYNEQFF.

Concerning this clone itself: An end of the junction does not agree with germline; a read error may underlie this. The gene calls are TRBV6-5 and TRBJ2-7; 7 nucleotides agree with TRBD1. This CDR3 region has 12 residues. The germline gives CDR1 MNHEY, CDR2 SVGAGI. CDR3 bases: TGTGCCAGCAGCCCGATCCGGGACAGCCCTTGGTTC. Its translation: CASSPIRDSPWF.